Below are 18 T cell receptor beta chains sequenced from a single sample in a study of blood T cell repertoires in COVID-19. Libraries were prepared by immunoSEQ multiplex PCR; TCRdb keeps only in-frame clonotypes and omits some of them. The table lists 100,000 or so clones, 85% to 90% of them singletons. Sequences were obtained from peripheral blood. These receptors were obtained from a human donor with acute or convalescent COVID-19. The donor label of this sample is uncertain.

A single count supports this clone. V and J are TRBV28 and TRBJ2-3; D is undetermined. The CDR3 runs to 12 residues. Germline assignment: CDR1 MDHEN and CDR2 SYDVKM. V was pared by 8 bases and J by 6 bases, with 12 bases between. The CDR3 coding sequence is TGTGCCAGCCGCCTGGGCTGGGATACGCAGTATTTT. It specifies CASRLGWDTQYF.

A word on this clone: Other DNA sequences within the sample encode an identical CDR3. The rearrangement links TRBV7-2 to TRBJ2-7, with 8 bases matching TRBD2. From germline, CDR1 is SGHTA and CDR2 FQGNSA. The CDR3 spans 15 residues. The ends lost 3 bases at V and 4 bases at J; junction bases unmatched: 8. DNA of the CDR3: TGTGCCAGCAGCTTGAGCGGGGGCCCCTCGTACGAGCAGTACTTC. Translating it yields CASSLSGGPSYEQYF. The full variable domain, in which reference TRBV7-2 and TRBJ2-7 provide the parts outside the CDR3, is GAGVSQSPSNKVTEKGKDVELRCDPISGHTALYWYRQSLGQGLEFLIYFQGNSAPDKSGLPSDRFSAERTGGSVSTLTIQRTQQEDSAVYLCASSLSGGPSYEQYFGPGTRLTVT.

CDR3 in amino acids: CASSQDLVAFGTDTQYF. The CDR3, as DNA: TGTGCCAGCAGCCAAGATCTCGTAGCTTTCGGCACAGATACGCAGTATTTT. This chain links TRBV14 with TRBJ2-3; D gene unclear. The CDR3 has 17 residues. Deletions cut 0 bases from V and 1 base from J, with 14 bases between. Germline V lookup: CDR1 SGHDN, CDR2 FVKESK.

The rearrangement uses TRBV28 and TRBJ1-4; D unclear. V shed 3 bases and J shed 6 bases, with 14 bases lying between them. Germline CDR1 MDHEN, CDR2 SYDVKM. This CDR3 is built from 15 residues. In nucleotides, the CDR3 is TGTGCCAGCAGTTTTTTCGGGGTGTCGGATGAAAAACTGTTTTTT. Amino acids: CASSFFGVSDEKLFF. The entire variable domain, with the rest obtained from reference TRBV28 and TRBJ1-4, is as follows: DVKVTQSSRYLVKRTGEKVFLECVQDMDHENMFWYRQDPGLGLRLIYFSYDVKMKEKGDIPEGYSVSREKKERFSLILESASTNQTSMYLCASSFFGVSDEKLFFGSGTQLSVL.

This clone was counted between two and nine times. The CDR3, as DNA: TGCGCCAGCAGCCAAGCCTACTCTGGGGCCAACGTCCTGACTTTC. Translation gives CASSQAYSGANVLTF. The rearrangement links TRBV4-1 to TRBJ2-6, with D unresolved. Germline CDR1 is MGHRA and CDR2 is YSYEKL. V lost 1 base, J lost 0 bases, and 4 bases lay in between. The CDR3 consists of 15 residues.

The chain links TRBV7-2 to TRBJ2-2; 7 nucleotides line up with TRBD2. V was clipped by 8 bases and J by 0 bases; unmatched bases: 6. CDR1 is SGHTA and CDR2 is FQGNSA in the germline V gene. The CDR3 runs to 15 residues. DNA for the CDR3: TGTGCCAGCGCCCGGGGGAGGGCGAACACCGGGGAGCTGTTTTTT. It yields the protein CASARGRANTGELFF.

The genes are TRBV7-9 and TRBJ1-5; D is perhaps TRBD1 (5 bases). The ends were cut back, 3 bases at V and 4 bases at J, with 22 bases in the middle. In germline, CDR1 is SEHNR, CDR2 FQNEAQ (reference sequence). CDR3 size: 18 residues. CDR3 sequence reads: CASSLHVRDGLWNQPQHF. DNA of the CDR3: TGTGCCAGCAGCTTGCATGTCAGGGATGGTCTGTGGAATCAGCCCCAGCATTTT.

V is TRBV7-6 and J is TRBJ1-3, with 8 positions matching TRBD1. V was pared by 2 bases and J by 4 bases, with 7 bases of the junction left unmatched. This CDR3 has 16 amino acids. From germline, CDR1 is SGHVS and CDR2 FNYEAQ. CDR3 sequence (DNA): TGTGCCAGCAGCTTAAGAGGACAGGGTTACGGAAACACCATATATTTT. Translating it yields CASSLRGQGYGNTIYF.

This sequence joins TRBV3-1 (or the pseudogene TRBV3-2) and TRBJ1-2; 8 nucleotides line up with TRBD1. Germline CDR1 reads LGHDT; CDR2 reads YNNKEL (reference sequence). The CDR3 length is 15 residues. Trimming removed 3 bases from V and 3 bases from J; junction bases left unmatched: 6. CDR3 DNA sequence: TGTGCCAGCAGCCATTGGACAGGGACTTACTATGGCTACACCTTC. It yields the protein CASSHWTGTYYGYTF.

The J gene is TRBJ2-3, the V gene TRBV7-3; perhaps TRBD2 as D (6 bases). The CDR3 sequence is 14 residues long. Germline V gene data show CDR1 as SGHTA and CDR2 as FQGTGA. The ends were cut back, 5 bases at V and 3 bases at J, with 12 bases in the middle. Written as DNA, the CDR3 is TGTGCCAGCAGCCCACTCGGGGGTACAGATACGCAGTATTTT. Protein: CASSPLGGTDTQYF.

The V and J genes are TRBV2 and TRBJ2-7; the match to TRBD1 covers 8 bases. The CDR3 loop spans 14 amino acids. The germline CDR1 and CDR2 sequences are SNHLY and FYNNEI. V was clipped by 3 bases and J by 5 bases; unmatched bases: 6. CDR3 protein: CASSDRDRINEQYF. In DNA form, the CDR3 reads TGTGCCAGCAGTGACCGGGACAGGATAAACGAGCAGTACTTC.

V and J are TRBV19 and TRBJ2-1; D perhaps matches TRBD1 (5 bases). Germline values: CDR1 LNHDA, CDR2 SQIVND (reference sequence). V gave up 3 bases and J gave up 4 bases, with 13 bases separating them. This CDR3 comprises 15 residues. CDR3 coding DNA: TGTGCCAGTAGTATGGGGCAGGGCGAATACAATGAGCAGTTCTTC. Its translation: CASSMGQGEYNEQFF.

The genes are TRBV28 and TRBJ1-1, with 10 bases matching TRBD1. V was clipped by 5 bases and J by 7 bases; unmatched bases: 10. This CDR3 contains 15 residues. Germline CDR1 is MDHEN and CDR2 is SYDVKM. This CDR3 is CASSPYRQGASEAFF. The CDR3 DNA reads as TGTGCCAGCAGTCCCTACCGACAGGGGGCGAGTGAAGCTTTCTTT.

The J gene is TRBJ1-6, the V gene TRBV19; D is perhaps TRBD1 (5 bases). The germline V gene encodes CDR1 LNHDA and CDR2 SQIVND (reference sequence). V gave up 8 bases and J gave up 6 bases, with 11 bases separating them. There are 13 residues in the CDR3. DNA of the CDR3: TGTGCCAGTCGTCGACAGCCTAATTCACCCCTCCACTTT. Amino acids: CASRRQPNSPLHF.

This clone has only one observation. The chain uses TRBV18 and TRBJ1-4, with a possible D match to TRBD1 (5 bases). Trimming left V 3 bases short and J 0 bases short, with 11 bases between. Germline V gene sequence: CDR1 KGHSH, CDR2 LQKENI. This CDR3 comprises 16 residues. The CDR3 DNA sequence: TGTGCCAGCTCACCCTCAGGGAAAACAACTAATGAAAAACTGTTTTTT. Translated, it gives CASSPSGKTTNEKLFF.

This chain links TRBV4-1 with TRBJ2-1; D possibly corresponds to TRBD1 (5 bases). Germline CDR1 MGHRA, CDR2 YSYEKL. Trimming cost V 4 bases and J 4 bases, with 14 bases left between them. This CDR3 region has 15 residues. Here the CDR3 reads CASSPTQDTYNEQFF. In DNA form, the CDR3 reads TGCGCCAGCAGCCCTACCCAGGACACATACAATGAGCAGTTCTTC.

This chain joins TRBV18 and TRBJ2-2, with TRBD1 as a possible D gene (6 bases). This CDR3 has 15 residues. Trimming pared 0 bases from V and 2 bases from J, leaving 7 bases between. Germline V gene lookup returns CDR1 KGHSH and CDR2 LQKENI. CDR3 sequence reads: CASSPPTGNTGELFF. CDR3 coding DNA: TGTGCCAGCTCACCACCGACAGGAAACACCGGGGAGCTGTTTTTT.

The chain recombines TRBV7-9 with TRBJ1-2; D is ambiguous. V lost 1 base to trimming and J lost 0 bases, with 9 bases between them. The CDR3 is made up of 15 amino acids. The germline gives CDR1 SEHNR, CDR2 FQNEAQ (reference sequence). CDR3 bases: TGTGCCAGCAGCTTAGACCCCACAACTAACTATGGCTACACCTTC. Its translation is CASSLDPTTNYGYTF.